The 17 T cell receptor beta chains reported below all come from one sample, sequenced in a study of beta chain features in type 1 diabetes. Every bit of the isolated RNA underwent reverse transcription, so sequencing read expressed TCRB transcripts. Profiling relied on immunoSEQ multiplex PCR, and the TCRdb table lists in-frame clones only, not all of them. The table shows under 150,000 clones, with roughly 7.2% occurring only once. Sequencing used central memory CD4+ T cells from blood. The receptor set was obtained from a woman in her 30s in good health.

This chain uses TRBV7-2 with TRBJ1-1, with a weak D call TRBD1 (5 bases). The CDR3 length is 15 residues. Germline lookup yields CDR1 SGHTA and CDR2 FQGNSA. Trimming left V 4 bases short and J 7 bases short, with 19 bases between. DNA for the CDR3: TGTGCCAGCAGCTCTAGCGCACATGGGGGAAATGAAGCTTTCTTT. It yields the protein CASSSSAHGGNEAFF. Variable domain in full (rest from reference TRBV7-2 and TRBJ1-1): GAGVSQSPSNKVTEKGKDVELRCDPISGHTALYWYRQSLGQGLEFLIYFQGNSAPDKSGLPSDRFSAERTGGSVSTLTIQRTQQEDSAVYLCASSSSAHGGNEAFFGQGTRLTVV.

This clone was seen more than once but under ten times. The chain has TRBV28 and TRBJ2-3; TRBD1 matches at 10 bases. The CDR3 length is 20 residues. Germline trimming cut 5 bases from V and 0 bases from J; bases unmatched to any gene: 17. The germline gives CDR1 MDHEN, CDR2 SYDVKM. The CDR3 here is CASSQSGQGRLSLSTDTQYF. CDR3 DNA: TGTGCCAGCAGTCAGTCGGGACAGGGGCGCCTCAGCCTTAGCACAGATACGCAGTATTTT.

A few counts support this clone. CDR3 loop: CASRTGILGSEQFF. The CDR3 DNA is TGTGCCAGTAGGACAGGGATTTTGGGAAGTGAGCAGTTCTTC. The rearrangement links TRBV19 to TRBJ2-1; 7 bases are shared with TRBD1. The length of the CDR3 is 14 residues. Germline CDR1 and CDR2: LNHDA and SQIVND (reference sequence). Germline trimming cut 6 bases from V and 9 bases from J; bases unmatched to any gene: 11.

This clone showed up just a few times. The chain joins TRBV7-2 to TRBJ2-3; TRBD2 might be the D (5 bases). V was trimmed by 1 base and J by 6 bases, leaving 14 bases between them. The CDR3 covers 15 residues. Germline V CDR1 and CDR2: SGHTA, FQGNSA. The CDR3 DNA sequence: TGTGCCAGCAGCTTAGTTCCCAGAGCGGTGGATACGCAGTATTTT. Translating gives CASSLVPRAVDTQYF.

The chain couples TRBV5-1 to TRBJ2-5, with 13 bases lining up with TRBD2. The J call may be faulty, since TRBJ2-7 better matches the DNA end. The CDR3 is 15 residues long. Germline V lookup: CDR1 SGHRS, CDR2 YFSETQ. In DNA, the CDR3 is TGCGCCAGCAGCCCGGGACTAGCGGGGACCTACGAGCAGTACTTC. Amino acid sequence: CASSPGLAGTYEQYF.

The chain carries TRBV9 and TRBJ2-1; no reliable D call. From germline, CDR1 is SGDLS and CDR2 YYNGEE. This CDR3 comprises 18 residues. Trimming removed 3 bases at V and 4 bases at J, with 23 bases between. For the CDR3, the DNA is TGTGCCAGCAGCGACCCCACTTACCGGGTTACCGGATACAATGAGCAGTTCTTC. Encoded protein: CASSDPTYRVTGYNEQFF.

This clone was picked up a small number of times. The chain couples TRBV6-1 to TRBJ1-1; tentative D call: TRBD1 (6 bases). Germline V gene lookup returns CDR1 MNHNS and CDR2 SASEGT. The CDR3 sequence is 14 residues long. Deletions cut 7 bases from V and 1 base from J, with 13 bases between. The CDR3 nucleotides are TGTGCCAGCATCATAGCGACAGGGAACACTGAAGCTTTCTTT. Protein sequence: CASIIATGNTEAFF.

This chain links TRBV6-1 with TRBJ1-3; tentatively, D is TRBD1 (5 bases). Looked up from germline, CDR1 is MNHNS and CDR2 is SASEGT. The CDR3 loop spans 14 amino acids. The V gene lost 2 bases and the J gene lost 1 base, with 6 bases spanning the gap. CDR3 region: CASSEQGSGNTIYF. CDR3 bases: TGTGCCAGCAGTGAACAGGGATCTGGAAACACCATATATTTT.

V gene TRBV6-5 combines with J gene TRBJ1-1; 8 bases match TRBD1. Trimming at V came to 0 bases and at J to 3 bases, leaving 3 bases not matched to a gene. The CDR3 extends over 15 amino acids. Looked up from germline, CDR1 is MNHEY and CDR2 is SVGAGI. CDR3 nucleotides: TGTGCCAGCAGTTACTCAGGGACAGGTTACACTGAAGCTTTCTTT. It specifies CASSYSGTGYTEAFF.

The sample holds a few counts of this clone. The chain carries TRBV10-2 and TRBJ1-5; 8 bases agree with TRBD1. CDR1 and CDR2 (germline): WSHSY, SAAADI. The CDR3 is made up of 14 amino acids. Trimming took 8 bases from V and 4 from J; bases not matched to a gene: 7. In DNA form, the CDR3 reads TGCGCCAGCCAAGGACAGGGATTTAATCAGCCCCAGCATTTT. Translation gives CASQGQGFNQPQHF.

This clone was detected a few times. The V gene is TRBV20-1, the J gene TRBJ2-5; D is ambiguous. CDR3 size: 10 residues. V dropped 6 bases and J dropped 5 bases, with 7 bases sitting between them. CDR1 is DFQATT and CDR2 is SNEGSKA in the germline V gene (reference sequence). The DNA for the CDR3 is TGCAGTGCCCGTTTGGAGACCCAGTACTTC. Translation: CSARLETQYF.

The V gene is TRBV18, the J gene TRBJ2-5, with D possibly TRBD2 on 5 matching bases. The CDR3 has 15 residues. V was cut by 3 bases and J by 7 bases, with 18 bases left in between. Germline V gene data show CDR1 as KGHSH and CDR2 as LQKENI. The CDR3 DNA sequence: TGTGCCAGCTCACCGGGTTCGAGGGTAGGCGGGACCCAGTACTTC. Translating it yields CASSPGSRVGGTQYF.

This clone was observed a handful of times. This rearrangement joins TRBV6-6 to TRBJ2-5; 9 nucleotides line up with TRBD1. CDR1 is MNHNY and CDR2 is SVGAGI in the germline V gene (reference sequence). Trimming at V came to 4 bases and at J to 6 bases, leaving 6 bases not matched to a gene. This CDR3 spans 14 amino acids. The CDR3 DNA sequence: TGTGCCAGCAGTTCGGACAGGGGTCGCAAGACCCAGTACTTC. It specifies CASSSDRGRKTQYF.

This CDR3 is CASNDAGKPQHF. CDR3 coding DNA: TGTGCCAGTAACGACGCCGGGAAGCCCCAGCATTTT. The chain combines TRBV19 with TRBJ1-5; D is unclear. Trimming took 7 bases from V and 8 from J, leaving 12 bases between them. Per germline, CDR1 LNHDA and CDR2 SQIVND (reference sequence). The CDR3 has 12 amino acids.

The chain couples TRBV5-1 to TRBJ2-3; 9 bases map to TRBD2. CDR1 is SGHRS, CDR2 YFSETQ, per germline. There are 16 residues in the CDR3. The ends lost 0 bases at V and 3 bases at J; junction bases unmatched: 5. The CDR3 region has the DNA TGCGCCAGCAGCTTGGCAGCTAGCGGGATTACAGATACGCAGTATTTT. Translating it yields CASSLAASGITDTQYF.

In its sample, this clone was seen many times. V usage is TRBV9 and J usage is TRBJ2-5, with 7 bases lining up with TRBD2. Germline V gene sequence: CDR1 SGDLS, CDR2 YYNGEE. The CDR3 runs to 15 residues. V shed 0 bases and J 5 bases; nucleotides not matched to a gene: 7. For the CDR3, the DNA is TGTGCCAGCAGCGTAGCCCCTAGCGGCGACGAGACCCAGTACTTC. Amino acid sequence: CASSVAPSGDETQYF.

This clone was counted ten times or more. The rearrangement uses TRBV2 and TRBJ2-1; perhaps TRBD2 as D (5 bases). There are 17 residues in the CDR3. The V and J ends lost 5 bases and 0 bases respectively, with 17 bases between them. Germline V lookup: CDR1 SNHLY, CDR2 FYNNEI. CDR3 protein: CASSMRRAASSYNEQFF. CDR3 DNA sequence: TGTGCCAGCAGTATGAGACGAGCGGCTAGCTCCTACAATGAGCAGTTCTTC.